This entry features one T cell receptor beta chain sequence. Antigen: not known. TCRdb keeps only in-frame clones here, not all; method: immunoSEQ multiplex PCR. The sample consists of around 170,000 clones, approximately 90% of them appearing once. This CDR3 spans 16 amino acids. Germline V lookup: CDR1 SGHRS, CDR2 YFSETQ. Trimming pared 4 bases from V and 3 bases from J, leaving 16 bases between. The record originates from a study of T cell responses to AZD1222 COVID-19 vaccine. Study context: Timing groups of about 4 and about 12 weeks for second doses were pooled.

Study-wide points: CD4 TCRs associated with vaccination spanned spike, dominating at 160-218 and 743-854. Close to half of all spike-specific TCRs reportedly target regions of the variants that are unmutated. Seropositive at baseline were only a handful of AZD1222 recipients.

The specimen comprised peripheral blood, sampled on day 0 of AZD1222 vaccination. The TCR was taken from an adult in good health. The chain has TRBV5-1 and TRBJ2-2, with a weak D call TRBD1 (5 bases). CDR3 amino acids: CASSPRAPQDTGELFF. The CDR3 coding sequence is TGCGCCAGCAGCCCCAGGGCCCCACAGGACACCGGGGAGCTGTTTTTT.